The sequence of this TCR beta chain was determined in a study of T cells in Graves' hyperthyroidism and ophthalmopathy. Amplified regions were TCR beta CDR3 sequences from RNA transcripts. The study used the HTBI primer set for a first-round RT-PCR of the TCR CDR3. TCRdb redid the calling of the multiplex PCR reads with MiXCR, one entry per CDR3 protein. The sample holds 300,000 to 500,000 distinct CDR3 sequences, about 14% seen once. At least 3 on the Clinical Activity Score was recorded for ophthalmopathy patients, who also had NOSPECS grade at least 4 and duration under 3 months. This clonotype has ten or more counts. As yet, its antigen is unknown. Per the germline V gene, CDR1 is SGHVS and CDR2 is FNYEAQ. V was shortened by 2 bases and J by 1 base, with 8 bases between the two germline ends. The CDR3 runs to 14 residues. Overall study results and limits: Patients with ophthalmopathy were separated from those with stable hyperthyroidism by a 13 V-J model.

This sequence originates from a man between 50 and 59 years old with Graves' ophthalmopathy. Sequenced material: blood. The chain combines TRBV7-6 with TRBJ1-1; D ambiguous. This CDR3 reads CASSLTYANTEAFF. The CDR3 DNA is TGTGCCAGCAGCTTAACTTATGCGAACACTGAAGCTTTCTTT. Variable domain in full (rest from reference TRBV7-6 and TRBJ1-1): GAGVSQSPRYKVTKRGQDVALRCDPISGHVSLYWYRQALGQGPEFLTYFNYEAQQDKSGLPNDRFSAERPEGSISTLTIQRTEQRDSAMYRCASSLTYANTEAFFGQGTRLTVV.